Listed below are T cell receptor beta chains from one sample, sequenced in a study of PD-L1 blockade in urothelial cancer. The assay was immunoSEQ multiplex PCR, and TCRdb's table has in-frame clones only and misses some. The table shows around 80,000 clones, with approximately 90% occurring only once. The material was PBMCs, obtained around atezolizumab (anti-PD-L1) treatment. All receptors come from a woman between 65 and 79 years old with urothelial cancer. The CDR3 runs from the conserved cysteine through the conserved F or W. A D gene is named only where the DNA matches it firmly. Rows may omit the clone size; those that give it use once, few, many or a size class.

few	TRBJ1-4	NA	TRBV4-3	TGCGCCAGCAGCCGCGAGTCGAATGAAAAACTGTTTTTT	CASSRESNEKLFF
NA	TRBJ1-4	NA	TRBV30	TGTGCCCTGCAGCCAGGGGCCCTTAATGAAAAACTGTTTTTT	CALQPGALNEKLFF
NA	TRBJ2-3	TRBD1	TRBV5-1	TGCGCCAGCAGCGTTTGGACAGGGGGCCCAGATACGCAGTATTTT	CASSVWTGGPDTQYF
NA	TRBJ1-2	NA	TRBV6-5	TGTGCCAGCAGTTACTATACAGGGATTAACTATGGCTACACCTTC	CASSYYTGINYGYTF
NA	TRBJ2-1	NA	TRBV5-1	TGCGCCAGCAGCTTTCTCACTGGTTACAATGAGCAGTTCTTC	CASSFLTGYNEQFF
NA	TRBJ2-1	TRBD2	TRBV5-1	TGCGCCAGCAGCTGGCTGACGGGGGGAAGGGGCAATGAGCAGTTCTTC	CASSWLTGGRGNEQFF
NA	TRBJ1-1	TRBD1	TRBV5-4	TGTGCCAGCAGCCGAACGGGACAGGGAGGGAACACTGAAGCTTTCTTT	CASSRTGQGGNTEAFF
NA	TRBJ2-7	NA	TRBV10-3	TGTGCCATCAGTGAGGGAGGAGGGCACGAGCAGTACTTC	CAISEGGGHEQYF
NA	TRBJ1-4	NA	TRBV6-6	TGTGCCAGCAGTTACGACAGCTATAATGAAAAACTGTTTTTT	CASSYDSYNEKLFF
NA	TRBJ1-2	TRBD1	TRBV19	TGTGCCAGTAGTATACCGACAGGGGGCATGTATGGCTACACCTTC	CASSIPTGGMYGYTF
NA	TRBJ2-1	TRBD2	TRBV5-1	TGCGCCAGCAGCCAGGGGACTAGCGGGAGGAACTCCTACAATGAGCAGTTCTTC	CASSQGTSGRNSYNEQFF
NA	TRBJ2-3	TRBD2	TRBV6-6	TGTGCCAGCAGGCGGGGGGAGGACACAGATACGCAGTATTTT	CASRRGEDTDTQYF
few	TRBJ2-5	NA	TRBV6-1	TGTGCCAGCATCAGGGGTTTCCCAAAAGAGACCCAGTACTTC	CASIRGFPKETQYF
NA	TRBJ1-5	TRBD1	TRBV4-2	TGTGCCAGCAGCCCAGAGGGACAGGGGGGTCAGCCCCAGCATTTT	CASSPEGQGGQPQHF
NA	TRBJ2-3	NA	TRBV5-1	TGCGCCAGCAGCTCTACTAGAATAACGGACGGAGATACGCAGTATTTT	CASSSTRITDGDTQYF
once	TRBJ1-2	NA	TRBV18	TGTGCCAGCTCACCACTTGAGGCAGGGTCAAACTATGGCTACACCTTC	CASSPLEAGSNYGYTF
NA	TRBJ1-3	TRBD1	TRBV7-8	TGTGCCAGCAGCTTTGGGACAGCTGGAAACACCATATATTTT	CASSFGTAGNTIYF
NA	TRBJ1-4	TRBD1	TRBV5-6	TGTGCCAGCAGCATGACAGGGGGAGATGAAAAACTGTTTTTT	CASSMTGGDEKLFF
once	TRBJ1-6	NA	TRBV10-3	TGTGCCATCAGTGAGTCGATAGGGAGAACAGCAAATTCACCCCTCCACTTT	CAISESIGRTANSPLHF
NA	TRBJ2-1	TRBD2	TRBV11-2	TGTGCCAGCAGCCGTGGGGGGACTAGCGGCAACAATGAGCAGTTCTTC	CASSRGGTSGNNEQFF
NA	TRBJ2-3	TRBD2	TRBV30	TGTGCCTGGAGGCGGGGGGGGCGTGGAGATACGCAGTATTTT	CAWRRGGRGDTQYF
NA	TRBJ2-1	TRBD1	TRBV6-5	TGTGCCAGTAAGGGGGCGCGGAATGAGCAGTTCTTC	CASKGARNEQFF
NA	TRBJ2-5	TRBD1	TRBV5-1	TGCGCCAGCAGCATACAGGGGGCAGGGGAGACCCAGTACTTC	CASSIQGAGETQYF
NA	TRBJ2-7	NA	TRBV6-6	TGTGCCAGCAGTTACGAGCGGAACAGGGAGTACGAGCAGTACTTC	CASSYERNREYEQYF
NA	TRBJ2-1	TRBD1	TRBV5-1	TGCGCCAGCAGCTTGGGACAGGGGATGGATGAGCAGTTCTTC	CASSLGQGMDEQFF
NA	TRBJ2-7	NA	TRBV6-1	TGTGCCAGCAGCCACAGACAGGCCTCCGGGTACGAGCAGTACTTC	CASSHRQASGYEQYF
NA	TRBJ1-4	NA	TRBV2	TGTGCCAGCAGTGTGGAGACAGGTGGCGAAAAACTGTTTTTT	CASSVETGGEKLFF
NA	TRBJ2-1	TRBD1	TRBV27	TGTGCCAGCAGCGGGACAGGGATGATCGGCTCCTACAATGAGCAGTTCTTC	CASSGTGMIGSYNEQFF
NA	TRBJ2-7	NA	TRBV7-9	TGTGCCAGCAGCTCCAGGGACGAGCAGTACTTC	CASSSRDEQYF
NA	TRBJ1-1	NA	TRBV18	TGTGCCAGCTCAGGGCCCGGGGGGGGCACTGAAGCTTTCTTT	CASSGPGGGTEAFF
NA	TRBJ2-1	TRBD2	TRBV11-2	TGTGCCAGCAGCCTAGCCCCAGCGGGGGGGCGGCTCTTGTACAATGAGCAGTTCTTC	CASSLAPAGGRLLYNEQFF
NA	TRBJ2-7	NA	TRBV5-1	TGCGCCAGCAGATCGACAGGGAGGACTTTTTACGAGCAGTACTTC	CASRSTGRTFYEQYF
NA	TRBJ2-3	TRBD1	TRBV15	TGTGCCACCAGCTTGGGACAGGGCCTCACAGATACGCAGTATTTT	CATSLGQGLTDTQYF
once	TRBJ2-2	NA	TRBV10-2	TGCGCCAGCAGTGAAATTACAGGGCGCACCGGGGAGCTGTTTTTT	CASSEITGRTGELFF
once	TRBJ2-7	TRBD2	TRBV27	TGTGCCAGCAGTTTATTGACAGGCGGGAGGCGGGAGCAGTACTTC	CASSLLTGGRREQYF
NA	TRBJ2-3	NA	TRBV7-8	TGTGCCAGCAGCTTAGGGGCAGGGTCAGTCACAGATACGCAGTATTTT	CASSLGAGSVTDTQYF
NA	TRBJ2-3	TRBD2	TRBV11-2	TGTGCCAGCAGCTTAGTTGCCGTCGGGGGGTTGGGTACGCAGTATTTT	CASSLVAVGGLGTQYF
many	TRBJ2-1	TRBD2	TRBV13	TGTGCCAGCAGCTTAGGACTAGCGGGTGACAATGAGCAGTTCTTC	CASSLGLAGDNEQFF
NA	TRBJ1-2	TRBD1	TRBV6-6	TGTGCCAGCAGCTTTATGACAGGGTTTAAAACCTATGGCTACACCTTC	CASSFMTGFKTYGYTF
NA	TRBJ1-3	NA	TRBV11-2	TGTGCCAGCAGCCCGCAGATTTTGCTCTCTGGAAACACCATATATTTT	CASSPQILLSGNTIYF
NA	TRBJ2-7	NA	TRBV11-2	TGTGCCAGCAGCTTAGCCCCCAGTTACGAGCAGTACTTC	CASSLAPSYEQYF
NA	TRBJ2-7	NA	TRBV4-1	TGCGCCAGCAGCCAAGATCGAGACAGTTGGTCCTACGAGCAGTACTTC	CASSQDRDSWSYEQYF
NA	TRBJ2-7	NA	TRBV5-1	TGCGCCAGCAGCTTGTCTAGTCAGACCTACGAGCAGTACTTC	CASSLSSQTYEQYF
few	TRBJ1-3	TRBD1	TRBV2	TGTGCCAGCAGGGGAATCCGGGGACAGGTTATCTCTGGAAACACCATATATTTT	CASRGIRGQVISGNTIYF
NA	TRBJ1-2	TRBD1	TRBV19	TGTGCCAGTAGTCCCGGGACAGGAAGCTATGGCTACACCTTC	CASSPGTGSYGYTF
NA	TRBJ2-5	NA	TRBV2	TGTGCCAGCAGTGAAAATCCGTCGAACAGGTTCCAAGAGACCCAGTACTTC	CASSENPSNRFQETQYF
NA	TRBJ2-7	NA	TRBV18	TGTGCCAGCTCACGCCCCCTCGCCAGGCCTCCCATCTACGAGCAGTACTTC	CASSRPLARPPIYEQYF